The next 5 T cell receptor beta chains were all read from a single sample in a study of cytomegalovirus exposure and HLA in healthy donors. PCR amplification relied on 60 Vbeta primers (plus 13 Jbeta primers). Generated by immunoSEQ multiplex PCR, the TCRdb table keeps only in-frame clones and is missing some. This table holds around 130,000 clones, 75% to 85% found once. Sequencing input: PBMCs. These receptors originate from a man between 50 and 59 years old in good health and CMV-seronegative.

V usage is TRBV10-3 and J usage is TRBJ2-1, with 9 nucleotides matching TRBD1. Germline assignment: CDR1 ENHRY and CDR2 SYGVKD. The J segment lost 6 bases and the V segment lost 7 bases, leaving 10 bases of the junction unmatched. This CDR3 is 15 amino acids long. For the CDR3, the DNA is TGTGCCATCACAAGCGGGACAGGGAATTTCAATGAGCAGTTCTTC. It is translated as CAITSGTGNFNEQFF.

The V and J genes are TRBV9 and TRBJ2-2; TRBD1 might be the D (5 bases). CDR3 size: 14 residues. CDR1 is SGDLS and CDR2 is YYNGEE in the germline V gene. V was pared by 3 bases and J by 6 bases, with 12 bases between. CDR3 protein: CASSEEGVAGELFF. Written as DNA, the CDR3 is TGTGCCAGCAGCGAAGAAGGGGTGGCCGGGGAGCTGTTTTTT.

The chain has TRBV6-1 and TRBJ1-6; 8 bases agree with TRBD1. Germline V lookup: CDR1 MNHNS, CDR2 SASEGT. This CDR3 has 15 residues. J was trimmed by 10 bases and V by 1 base; bases with no gene match: 6. The DNA of the CDR3 is TGTGCCAGCAGTGAAGGGACAGGGTATTACTCACCCCTCCACTTT. Translating it yields CASSEGTGYYSPLHF.

J is TRBJ1-3 and V is TRBV6-5, with D perhaps TRBD1 (6 bases). The V end lost 3 bases, the J end lost 0 bases, and 9 bases lay between the germline ends. The CDR3 consists of 15 residues. The germline CDR1 and CDR2 sequences are MNHEY and SVGAGI. The CDR3 DNA sequence: TGTGCCAGCAGTTATAGGACAGACTCTGGAAACACCATATATTTT. As protein: CASSYRTDSGNTIYF.

This sequence joins TRBV2 and TRBJ1-6, with D perhaps matching TRBD1 (6 bases). CDR1 and CDR2 from the germline V gene are SNHLY and FYNNEI. CDR3 length equals 17 residues. V was shortened by 6 bases and J by 4 bases, with 19 bases between the two germline ends. CDR3 nucleotides: TGTGCCAGCAGCGAGGAGGCAGGGGACCTTTATAATTCACCCCTCCACTTT. Protein sequence: CASSEEAGDLYNSPLHF.